Many counts were recorded for the clone carrying this TCR beta chain. This specimen comes from a study of T-cell reconstitution after alpha-beta-depleted transplantation in children. Germline assignment: CDR1 LGHNA and CDR2 YSLEER. Trimming removed 4 bases at V and 4 bases at J, with 16 bases between. The CDR3 is made up of 15 amino acids. A TCRbeta library incorporating unique molecular identifiers was prepared. A single record per CDR3 protein comes from TCRdb applying MiXCR to the PCR reads. The table lists approximately 6,300 distinct CDR3 sequences, about 14% of them singletons. The sequence derives from a patient aged 2-10 years who had a stem cell transplant for inherited bone marrow failure, so the T cells may come from the graft donor. The chain employs TRBV4-3 and TRBJ1-1, with a possible D match to TRBD1 (6 bases). This specimen was PBMCs, mostly from graft donor cells, taken 180 days after TCRalphabeta/CD19-depleted stem cell transplant. CDR3 residues: CASSPGALLSTEAFF. DNA for the CDR3: TGCGCCAGCAGCCCAGGGGCCCTTTTGAGCACTGAAGCTTTCTTT.